The 9 T cell receptor beta chains reported below all come from one sample, sequenced in a study of cytomegalovirus exposure and HLA in healthy donors. This PCR relied on a set of 60 Vbeta primers and 13 Jbeta primers. TCRdb keeps only in-frame clones here, not all; method: immunoSEQ multiplex PCR. The table includes 150,000 or so clones, over 65% detected once. Sequences were obtained from PBMCs. The receptors here all came from a young man in good health and CMV-seropositive.

The J gene is TRBJ1-2, the V gene TRBV21-1; the table's TRBD1 call for D was not verified on the DNA. TRBV21-1 is a documented pseudogene. This CDR3 comprises 12 residues. As DNA, the CDR3 is TGTGCCAGCAGCCCGGGACACTGTGGCTACACCTTC. The encoded protein is CASSPGHCGYTF.

The chain employs TRBV21-1 and TRBJ2-4; TRBD2 is the table's D call, not checked against the DNA. TRBV21-1 is flagged as a pseudogene. The CDR3 contains 18 residues. The CDR3 is CASSNGVLAGPWENIQYF. The DNA of the CDR3 is TGTGCCAGCAGCAATGGGGTACTAGCGGGCCCTTGGGAAAACATTCAGTACTTC.

V and J are TRBV5-4 and TRBJ2-1; 8 nucleotides match TRBD1. Germline loops: CDR1 SGHNT, CDR2 YYREEE (reference sequence). The CDR3 is made up of 15 amino acids. V was pared by 4 bases and J by 0 bases, with 3 bases of the junction left unmatched. The DNA for the CDR3 is TGTGCCAGCAGCACCGGGACAGGCTCCTACAATGAGCAGTTCTTC. It translates to CASSTGTGSYNEQFF.

The chain combines TRBV6-5 with TRBJ2-5; 7 positions match TRBD2. This CDR3 is 13 amino acids long. Losses at the gene ends were 9 bases for V and 7 bases for J; bases not matched to a gene: 11. Per germline, CDR1 MNHEY and CDR2 SVGAGI. This chain's CDR3 is CASRALAATTQYF. CDR3 DNA: TGTGCCAGTCGCGCTCTAGCGGCCACGACCCAGTACTTC.

This chain connects TRBV19 to TRBJ1-6; weak D call: TRBD1 (6 bases). V was clipped by 3 bases and J by 8 bases, with 11 bases between them. This CDR3 spans 14 amino acids. CDR1 is LNHDA, CDR2 SQIVND, per germline (reference sequence). CDR3 loop: CASSIRGGDSPLHF. CDR3 coding DNA: TGTGCCAGTAGTATCCGAGGGGGGGATTCACCCCTCCACTTT.

The rearrangement uses TRBV5-1 and TRBJ2-7; the D is unclear. The germline V and J ends were trimmed by 0 bases and 1 base, with 8 bases remaining between them. The CDR3 contains 14 residues. CDR1 and CDR2 (germline): SGHRS, YFSETQ. CDR3 nucleotides: TGCGCCAGCAGCTTGGACAGCCTATCCTACGAGCAGTACTTC. Amino acids: CASSLDSLSYEQYF.

The chain combines TRBV4-3 with TRBJ2-3, with TRBD2 matching over 10 bases. Germline CDR1 is LGHNA and CDR2 is YSLEER. The V segment lost 1 base and the J segment 5 bases; nucleotides outside the gene matches: 9. CDR3 size: 17 residues. In nucleotides, the CDR3 is TGCGCCAGCAGCCAAGGAGCTAGCGGGAGTGTTTTAGATACGCAGTATTTT. Amino acids: CASSQGASGSVLDTQYF.

The rearrangement links TRBV6-1 to TRBJ2-1; 14 bases line up with TRBD2. The CDR3 is made up of 15 amino acids. Trimming took 5 bases from V and 8 from J; bases not matched to a gene: 5. Germline CDR1 is MNHNS and CDR2 is SASEGT. CDR3 sequence: CASSWGLAGVDEQFF. In nucleotides, the CDR3 is TGTGCCAGCAGTTGGGGACTAGCGGGAGTCGATGAGCAGTTCTTC.

The CDR3 loop reads CATSRDQGGSGYTF. The DNA for the CDR3 is TGTGCCACCAGCAGAGATCAGGGGGGTAGTGGCTACACCTTC. The chain is built from TRBV15 and TRBJ1-2, with TRBD1 matching over 7 bases. Trimming at V came to 0 bases and at J to 7 bases, leaving 5 bases not matched to a gene. This CDR3 region has 14 residues. In germline, CDR1 is LNHNV, CDR2 YYDKDF (reference sequence). The full variable domain, with the rest looked up from reference TRBV15 and TRBJ1-2, is DAMVIQNPRYQVTQFGKPVTLSCSQTLNHNVMYWYQQKSSQAPKLLFHYYDKDFNNEADTPDNFQSRRPNTSFCFLDIRSPGLGDTAMYLCATSRDQGGSGYTFGSGTRLTVV.